Described below is a single TCR beta chain sequence and its context. CDR1 is LGHDT, CDR2 YNNKEL, per germline (reference sequence). Germline trimming cut 4 bases from V and 5 bases from J; bases unmatched to any gene: 5. The CDR3 length is 14 residues. The source of the sample is a study of blood T cell repertoires in COVID-19. Study-wide context: In each case, the material was cDNA or gDNA derived from T cells, B-cell-depleted T cells, or PBMCs.

Original processing methods: Using reference gene primer amplification, nucleated cell counts were estimated. The table came from immunoSEQ multiplex PCR; TCRdb's copy has only in-frame clones and leaves some out. V and J calls plus clone size are reproduced from that table; the DNA served to infer D and trimming. The sample lists about 270,000 clones; about 90% were seen once. Followed over time, Seattle patients had been enrolled while infection was active. Material for sequencing was peripheral blood. The receptor's source is a woman aged 25 to 45 with COVID-19, enrolled during active disease. The rearrangement joins TRBV3-1 (or the pseudogene TRBV3-2) to TRBJ1-1, with 9 bases lining up with TRBD1. CDR3 DNA: TGTGCCAGCAGCCTGGGACAGGGAGATACTGAAGCTTTCTTT. Its protein is CASSLGQGDTEAFF.